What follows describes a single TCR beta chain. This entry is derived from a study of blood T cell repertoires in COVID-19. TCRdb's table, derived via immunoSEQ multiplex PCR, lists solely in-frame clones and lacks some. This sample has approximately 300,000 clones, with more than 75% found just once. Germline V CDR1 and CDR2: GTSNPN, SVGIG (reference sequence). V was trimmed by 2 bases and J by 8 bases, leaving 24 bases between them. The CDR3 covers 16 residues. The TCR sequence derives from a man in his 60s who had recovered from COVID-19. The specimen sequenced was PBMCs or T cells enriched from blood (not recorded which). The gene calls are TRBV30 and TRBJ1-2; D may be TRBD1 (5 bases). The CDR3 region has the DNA TGTGCCTGGAGTCCACCACTATCTTCAGGGAGGGAAGGCTACACCTTC. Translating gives CAWSPPLSSGREGYTF.